Listed below are T cell receptor beta chains from one sample, sequenced in a study of glioma-infiltrating T cells after dendritic cell vaccination. Some clones are missing from TCRdb's copy, which holds only in-frame ones; the method was immunoSEQ multiplex PCR. Of about 49,000 clones in the sample, 85% were seen once. This specimen consisted of blood, obtained before dendritic cell vaccination. These receptors were taken from a human donor with glioblastoma. Both conserved end residues are trimmed from each CDR3.

TRBJ2-7 | TRBV6-6 | ASKPPGGDEQY
TRBJ2-1 | TRBV7-2 | ASSLAQGGNEQF
TRBJ2-2 | TRBV4-1 | ASSQDSNVYTGELF
TRBJ1-1 | TRBV7-2 | ASSWGQGNEAF
TRBJ1-5 | TRBV27 | ASRTRGGSNQPQH
TRBJ2-3 | TRBV5-4 | ASSLITGAGTDTQY
TRBJ1-1 | TRBV11-3 | ASSLVTMNTEAF
TRBJ1-5 | TRBV18 | ASSPVSGSNQPQH
TRBJ1-4 | TRBV4-3 | ASSQDFPAGHNEKLF
TRBJ2-7 | TRBV6-5 | ASTETSGGRDEQY
TRBJ1-2 | TRBV7-6 | ASSLGQGLGYT
TRBJ1-1 | TRBV6-5 | ASRDTGTGAF
TRBJ2-3 | TRBV4-2 | ASSQRKGDTQY
TRBJ2-1 | TRBV7-8 | ASSPGDGGEQF